This T cell receptor (beta chain) was identified during a study of T cell repertoires in cytomegalovirus infection. Study at large: CMV epitopes in the study were HLA-C-restricted (recently identified) and HLA-B-restricted (well studied). Public TCR beta signatures marked donors with CMV infection and the matching HLA.

Germline V gene data show CDR1 as MNHEY and CDR2 as SVGAGI. V was clipped by 0 bases and J by 4 bases; unmatched bases: 3. This CDR3 has 15 residues. Via MiXCR, TCRdb re-called the reads, giving one row per CDR3 protein. In the table there are about 400,000 distinct CDR3 sequences, about 34% of which are singletons. Findings of the study overall: HLA-C-restricted TCR beta clonotypes specific for CMV led the ex vivo response. Identification of carriers of CMV plus the relevant HLA was achieved through cumulative public TCR beta family frequency.

About this clonotype itself: As yet, its antigen is unknown.

This chain uses TRBV6-5 with TRBJ2-7; TRBD2 matches 10 bases. Sequencing was performed on cultured PBMCs, taken from culture after CMV antigen stimulation. The clonotype originates from a human donor in good health (CMV status not recorded). Some clones in this sample may be carry-over from other donors' samples. CDR3 amino acids: CASSYSWTSGYEQYF. CDR3 in DNA: TGTGCCAGCAGTTACTCTTGGACTAGCGGTTACGAGCAGTACTTC.